The clone carrying this T cell receptor (beta chain) has more than one count but fewer than ten. Its antigen is currently unknown. This sample was taken from a study of shared clonotypes between healthy human individuals. The overall study: Used for every donor were three CD4 naive, three CD4 memory, two CD8 naive and one CD8 memory plate. Notes on the study in general: Generation probabilities were higher for clonotypes shared across all four sorted-subset donors than for unshared ones. Sorted-subset samples were not fully sequenced, rarefaction indicated.

V lost 5 bases to trimming and J lost 2 bases, with 7 bases between them. Per the germline V gene, CDR1 is SNHLY and CDR2 is FYNNEI. The CDR3 sequence is 12 residues long. Genomic DNA of every subset was divided equally among multiple immunoSEQ plates. The table came from immunoSEQ multiplex PCR; TCRdb's copy has only in-frame clones and leaves some out. The sample has 950,000 to 1,100,000 clones; 78% are singletons. V is TRBV2 and J is TRBJ2-7, with D hard to call. Sequenced sample: memory CD4+ T cells from PBMCs. Documented subset: CD45RA-negative fraction. The sequence came from a man younger than 30 in good health. Some clones in this sample may be carry-over from other donors' samples. The CDR3 here is CASSMHTYEQYF. CDR3 in DNA: TGTGCCAGCAGTATGCACACCTACGAGCAGTACTTC.